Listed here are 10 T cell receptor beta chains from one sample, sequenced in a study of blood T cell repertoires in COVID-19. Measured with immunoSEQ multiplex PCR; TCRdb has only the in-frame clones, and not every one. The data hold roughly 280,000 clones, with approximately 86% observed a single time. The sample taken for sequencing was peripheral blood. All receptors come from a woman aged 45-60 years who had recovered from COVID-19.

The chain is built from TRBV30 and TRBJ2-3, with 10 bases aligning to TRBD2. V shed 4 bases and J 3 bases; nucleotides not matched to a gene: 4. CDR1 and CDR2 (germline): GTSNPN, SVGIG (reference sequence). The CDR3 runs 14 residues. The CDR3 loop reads CAWTELAGTDTQYF. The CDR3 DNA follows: TGTGCCTGGACCGAACTAGCGGGGACAGATACGCAGTATTTT.

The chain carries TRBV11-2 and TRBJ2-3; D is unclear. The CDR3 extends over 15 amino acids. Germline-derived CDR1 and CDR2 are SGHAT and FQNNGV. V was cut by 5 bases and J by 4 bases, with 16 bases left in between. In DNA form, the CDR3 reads TGTGCCAGCAGCCTCTTCGGCAGCGAGGCAGATACGCAGTATTTT. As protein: CASSLFGSEADTQYF.

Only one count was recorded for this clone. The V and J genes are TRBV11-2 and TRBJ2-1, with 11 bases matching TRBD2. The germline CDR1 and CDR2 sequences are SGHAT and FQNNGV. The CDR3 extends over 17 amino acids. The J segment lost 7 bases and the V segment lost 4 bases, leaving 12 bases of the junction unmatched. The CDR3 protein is CASSWGLAALGRNEQFF. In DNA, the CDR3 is TGTGCCAGCAGCTGGGGACTAGCGGCCCTCGGACGGAATGAGCAGTTCTTC.

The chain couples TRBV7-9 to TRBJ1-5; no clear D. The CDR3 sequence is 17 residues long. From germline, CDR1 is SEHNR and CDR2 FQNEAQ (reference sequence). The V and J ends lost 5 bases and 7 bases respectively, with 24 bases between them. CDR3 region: CASSPGGGDRRVQPQHF. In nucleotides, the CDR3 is TGTGCCAGCAGCCCCGGAGGTGGGGATCGTAGGGTCCAGCCCCAGCATTTT. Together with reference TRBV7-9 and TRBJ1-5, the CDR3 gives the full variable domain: DTGVSQNPRHKITKRGQNVTFRCDPISEHNRLYWYRQTLGQGPEFLTYFQNEAQLEKSRLLSDRFSAERPKGSFSTLEIQRTEQGDSAMYLCASSPGGGDRRVQPQHFGDGTRLSIL.

In DNA form, the CDR3 reads TGTGCCAGCAGCCATAGAGGCGAGACCCAGTACTTC. This translates into CASSHRGETQYF. V and J are TRBV7-8 and TRBJ2-5; D is unclear. This CDR3 region has 12 residues. V gave up 5 bases and J gave up 5 bases, with 9 bases separating them. Germline loops: CDR1 SGHVS, CDR2 FQNEAQ.

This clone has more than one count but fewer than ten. The CDR3 reads CATASGGRNTEAFF. In DNA, the CDR3 is TGTGCCACCGCCTCAGGGGGAAGGAACACTGAAGCTTTCTTT. This chain joins TRBV10-3 and TRBJ1-1; 7 nucleotides agree with TRBD1. The CDR3 loop spans 14 amino acids. Germline V CDR1 and CDR2: ENHRY, SYGVKD. The V gene end was trimmed by 10 bases and the J gene end by 1 base; junction bases not matched to a gene: 9.

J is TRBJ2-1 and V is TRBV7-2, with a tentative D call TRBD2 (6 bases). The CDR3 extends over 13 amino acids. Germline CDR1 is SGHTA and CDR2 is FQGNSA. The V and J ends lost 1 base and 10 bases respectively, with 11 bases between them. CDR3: CASSLVREQEQFF. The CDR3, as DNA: TGTGCCAGCAGCTTAGTCCGGGAGCAGGAGCAGTTCTTC.

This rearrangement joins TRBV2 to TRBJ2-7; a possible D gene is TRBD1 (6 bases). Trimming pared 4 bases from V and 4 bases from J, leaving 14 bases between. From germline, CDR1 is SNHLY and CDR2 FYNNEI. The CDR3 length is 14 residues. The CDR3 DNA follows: TGTGCCAGCAGTGCTCAGGGGTACAATTACGAGCAGTACTTC. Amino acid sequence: CASSAQGYNYEQYF.

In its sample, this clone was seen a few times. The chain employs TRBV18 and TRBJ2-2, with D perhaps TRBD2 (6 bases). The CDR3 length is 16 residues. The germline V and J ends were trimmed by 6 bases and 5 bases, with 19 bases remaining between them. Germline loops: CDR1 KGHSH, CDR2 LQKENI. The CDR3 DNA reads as TGTGCCAGCTCGCAACTAGCACCTACGGGGACCGGGGAGCTGTTTTTT. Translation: CASSQLAPTGTGELFF.

In DNA, the CDR3 is TGTGCCAGTAGTATAGATCACAGGGCTAATGAAAAACTGTTTTTT. Translating it yields CASSIDHRANEKLFF. The chain links TRBV19 to TRBJ1-4; perhaps TRBD1 as D (6 bases). Germline CDR1 and CDR2: LNHDA and SQIVND (reference sequence). Trimming took 0 bases from V and 3 from J, leaving 8 bases between them. The CDR3 totals 15 residues.